These 21 T cell receptor beta chains were all obtained from the same sample, sequenced in a study of blood T cells in healthy people across ages. Primed by a sample-barcoded 5' primer and a J-beta primer mix, a second PCR proceeded for roughly 7 to 11 cycles. A single record per CDR3 protein comes from TCRdb applying MiXCR to the 5' RACE reads. Of 850,000 to 1,000,000 distinct CDR3 sequences in the sample, 48% were seen once. The sample consisted of blood. Every receptor here comes from a man aged 25-45 years in good health.

The chain recombines TRBV10-3 with TRBJ1-1; TRBD1 matches 10 bases. The V gene end was trimmed by 7 bases and the J gene end by 8 bases; junction bases not matched to a gene: 10. Germline V gives CDR1 ENHRY, CDR2 SYGVKD. This CDR3 has 14 residues. As DNA, the CDR3 is TGTGCCATCATGGATCCGGGACAGGGGATAGAAGCTTTCTTT. Protein: CAIMDPGQGIEAFF.

The chain employs TRBV14 and TRBJ1-1; no clear D gene. V was pared by 0 bases and J by 1 base, with 6 bases between. There are 14 residues in the CDR3. The germline V gene has CDR1 SGHDN and CDR2 FVKESK. The CDR3 DNA reads as TGTGCCAGCAGCCAAGATTGGAGGAACACTGAAGCTTTCTTT. Protein sequence: CASSQDWRNTEAFF.

The chain combines TRBV7-2 with TRBJ2-1; 10 bases are a match to TRBD1. Germline V gene sequence: CDR1 SGHTA, CDR2 FQGNSA. The length of the CDR3 is 14 residues. With 8 bases clipped from V and 4 bases from J, the junction kept 5 bases outside the gene matches. In nucleotides, the CDR3 is TGTGCCAGCTTGAGGGGACAGGGGTACAATGAGCAGTTCTTC. Protein sequence: CASLRGQGYNEQFF.

A word on this clonotype: This may stem from a read error, because a much larger clone lies one nucleotide away. The chain employs TRBV6-5 and TRBJ2-3; a weak D match, TRBD2 (5 bases). This CDR3 region has 13 residues. The germline CDR1 and CDR2 sequences are MNHEY and SVGAGI. CDR3 loop: CAGRKGGTDTQYF. The CDR3 DNA reads TGTGCCGGCAGGAAGGGAGGCACAGATACGCAGTATTTT.

The V call is TRBV6-2 or TRBV6-3, the J call TRBJ2-3, with 9 bases lining up with TRBD2. J was trimmed by 4 bases and V by 6 bases; bases with no gene match: 8. Germline CDR1 reads MNHEY; CDR2 reads SVGEGT. The CDR3 runs to 15 residues. CDR3 DNA: TGTGCCAGCAGCCCTCGGCGGGGGGGTGCAGATACGCAGTATTTT. Translation gives CASSPRRGGADTQYF.

A note on this clonotype: Given a much more abundant clone one base away, this may be a read error. CDR3 nucleotide sequence: TGTGCCAGCAGTGAGGGCGGGACAGGGGGCAATGAGCAGTACTTC. This gives the protein CASSEGGTGGNEQYF. V and J are TRBV6-1 and TRBJ2-7; 12 bases map to TRBD1. Trimming cost V 3 bases and J 7 bases; bases outside gene matches: 7. The CDR3 loop spans 15 amino acids. Looked up from germline, CDR1 is MNHNS and CDR2 is SASEGT.

The chain's CDR3 is CASSSRTGEEGGYTF. The CDR3 nucleotides read TGTGCCAGCAGTTCTCGGACAGGGGAGGAGGGTGGCTACACCTTC. The chain has TRBV6-6 and TRBJ1-2; 9 bases line up with TRBD1. V shed 4 bases, J shed 7 bases, and the junction held 10 bases outside the gene matches. The CDR3 consists of 15 residues. Per germline, CDR1 MNHNY and CDR2 SVGAGI (reference sequence).

The count of this clonotype is one. This chain links TRBV14 with TRBJ2-7; D is unresolved. The V end was cut by 5 bases, the J end by 3 bases, with 11 bases between. Germline V gene sequence: CDR1 SGHDN, CDR2 FVKESK. CDR3 length equals 13 residues. CDR3 DNA sequence: TGTGCCAGCAGCAGGACCGTGAACTACGAGCAGTACTTC. Translating it yields CASSRTVNYEQYF.

The chain links TRBV25-1 to TRBJ1-6, with no clear D. Germline V lookup: CDR1 MGHDK, CDR2 SYGVNS. This CDR3 contains 14 residues. V was trimmed by 3 bases and J by 0 bases, leaving 3 bases between them. The CDR3 sequence: CASSECSYNSPLHF. CDR3 nucleotides: TGTGCCAGCAGTGAGTGCTCCTATAATTCACCCCTCCACTTT.

This rearrangement joins TRBV21-1 to TRBJ2-3; the table gives TRBD1 as D, unverified against the DNA. TRBV21-1 is recorded as a pseudogene. The CDR3 is 15 amino acids. The CDR3 DNA reads TGTGCCAGCAGCAAAAATCCCGGACAAGACGGTACGCAGTATTTT. Protein: CASSKNPGQDGTQYF.

The chain joins TRBV2 to TRBJ2-5; unclear D gene. The CDR3 spans 11 residues. CDR1 is SNHLY and CDR2 is FYNNEI in the germline V gene. The V end was cut by 7 bases, the J end by 5 bases, with 8 bases between. The CDR3 DNA sequence: TGTGCCAGCAATAACGTTGAGACCCAGTACTTC. Translating gives CASNNVETQYF. The full variable domain, with the rest looked up from reference TRBV2 and TRBJ2-5, is EPEVTQTPSHQVTQMGQEVILRCVPISNHLYFYWYRQILGQKVEFLVSFYNNEISEKSEIFDDQFSVERPDGSNFTLKIRSTKLEDSAMYFCASNNVETQYFGPGTRLLVL.

The J gene is TRBJ2-1, the V gene TRBV6-2 or TRBV6-3, with TRBD2 matching 12 bases. Germline lookup yields CDR1 MNHEY and CDR2 SVGEGT. The CDR3 extends over 17 amino acids. The junction had 10 bases not matched to a gene; V was cut back by 5 bases and J by 5 bases. CDR3 sequence reads: CASSPPRLAGVNNEQFF. As DNA, the CDR3 is TGTGCCAGCAGTCCCCCTCGACTAGCGGGAGTTAACAATGAGCAGTTCTTC.

This clonotype was recorded at least ten times. This rearrangement joins TRBV7-9 to TRBJ2-1, with D perhaps matching TRBD1 (5 bases). There are 13 residues in the CDR3. Per germline, CDR1 SEHNR and CDR2 FQNEAQ (reference sequence). V was shortened by 6 bases and J by 8 bases, with 14 bases between the two germline ends. The CDR3 coding sequence is TGTGCCAGCAGTGAAGGGGCCTTCGATGAGCAGTTCTTC. Protein: CASSEGAFDEQFF.

The chain has TRBV19 and TRBJ2-3; tentative D call: TRBD2 (5 bases). The germline V gene has CDR1 LNHDA and CDR2 SQIVND (reference sequence). The CDR3 loop spans 16 amino acids. Trimming removed 6 bases at V and 0 bases at J, with 16 bases between. CDR3 protein: CASSPGGWQSTDTQYF. The CDR3 DNA reads as TGTGCCAGTAGCCCAGGCGGGTGGCAGAGCACAGATACGCAGTATTTT.

This clonotype was found a few times. The chain uses TRBV4-1 and TRBJ2-3; 10 nucleotides align to TRBD2. V dropped 1 base and J dropped 5; count of bases not matched to a gene: 9. CDR3 length equals 17 residues. The germline gives CDR1 MGHRA, CDR2 YSYEKL. The CDR3 loop is CASSQGSERGGGDTQYF. The CDR3 DNA reads as TGCGCCAGCAGCCAAGGGAGCGAGCGGGGGGGCGGAGATACGCAGTATTTT.

The chain combines TRBV5-1 with TRBJ2-1; 11 bases are a match to TRBD2. CDR3 length equals 16 residues. Germline trimming cut 4 bases from V and 5 bases from J; bases unmatched to any gene: 8. Germline lookup yields CDR1 SGHRS and CDR2 YFSETQ. CDR3 loop: CASSRATSGADNEQFF. The DNA for the CDR3 is TGCGCCAGCAGCCGGGCGACTAGCGGGGCGGACAATGAGCAGTTCTTC.

The J gene is TRBJ1-2, the V gene TRBV29-1, with no clear D. The CDR3 length is 14 residues. Germline assignment: CDR1 SQVTM and CDR2 ANQGSEA. V was trimmed by 6 bases and J by 0 bases, leaving 14 bases between them. This chain's CDR3 is CSVRTEVTNYGYTF. The DNA of the CDR3 is TGCAGCGTCCGGACGGAAGTTACTAACTATGGCTACACCTTC.

This clonotype was seen a handful of times. This chain connects TRBV27 to TRBJ2-7, with 11 bases matching TRBD1. V was clipped by 6 bases and J by 3 bases; unmatched bases: 4. CDR1 MNHEY and CDR2 SMNVEV come from the germline V gene (reference sequence). The CDR3 totals 14 residues. The CDR3 region is CASRMGQGVYEQYF. DNA of the CDR3: TGTGCCAGCAGAATGGGACAGGGGGTCTACGAGCAGTACTTC.

CDR3 amino acids: CASSQDQGAPYGYTF. CDR3 coding DNA: TGTGCCAGCAGCCAAGATCAAGGGGCCCCATATGGCTACACCTTC. The chain has TRBV4-2 and TRBJ1-2, with D perhaps TRBD1 (5 bases). This CDR3 region has 15 residues. V was trimmed by 0 bases and J by 5 bases, leaving 13 bases between them. Per germline, CDR1 LGHNA and CDR2 YNFKEQ.

Ten or more counts support this clonotype. This sequence joins TRBV20-1 and TRBJ1-2, with TRBD1 as a possible D gene (6 bases). From germline, CDR1 is DFQATT and CDR2 SNEGSKA (reference sequence). V was shortened by 2 bases and J by 7 bases, with 14 bases between the two germline ends. This CDR3 has 13 residues. The CDR3 region has the DNA TGCAGTGCTAGAAAACAGGGAGGAAGTGGCTACACCTTC. Its translation: CSARKQGGSGYTF.

This clonotype was counted a few times. The CDR3 DNA reads as TGTGCCAGCAGTTTGATAGGGGTAATACAGACCCAGTACTTC. Protein product: CASSLIGVIQTQYF. The chain combines TRBV12-3 or TRBV12-4 with TRBJ2-5, with D maybe TRBD1 (5 bases). V lost 3 bases to trimming and J lost 6 bases, with 14 bases between them. The CDR3 has 14 amino acids.